The clone carrying this T cell receptor (beta chain) was seen a single time. Its antigen remains unidentified. Germline CDR1 SGHAT, CDR2 FQNNGV. V dropped 5 bases and J dropped 1 base, with 11 bases sitting between them. CDR3 length: 14 residues. The data belong to a study of shared clonotypes between healthy human individuals. The wider study: Three CD4 naive, three CD4 memory, two CD8 naive and one CD8 memory plate were used per donor.

Sequenced by immunoSEQ multiplex PCR; TCRdb stores in-frame clones only, minus some. The table records under 850,000 clones, roughly 72% of them present only once. General study findings and limits: As a rule, naive subsets had a larger estimated richness than memory subsets. Sorted-subset sequencing, rarefaction showed, was incomplete despite large depth.

V and J are TRBV11-2 and TRBJ2-5; tentative D call: TRBD1 (6 bases). The receptor's source is a woman between 25 and 40 years old in good health. The sequencing sample was made of memory CD4+ T cells sorted from blood. Documented subset: CD45RA-negative fraction. CDR3 sequence (DNA): TGTGCCAGCAGCAGCTCAGGGGTCCAAGAGACCCAGTACTTC. It codes for CASSSSGVQETQYF.